One sample yielded the 17 T cell receptor beta chains listed below, sequenced in a study of response to subunit inactivated influenza vaccine (dated by TCRdb to 2017 to 2018). The library was produced with RT-PCR. Sequenced on an Illumina HiSeq 2500. The raw public reads went through TCRdb reprocessing: fastp at Q25, MiXCR clone calling, in-frame beta chains kept. One record per CDR3 amino acid sequence lists the most common genes and DNA. The sample includes 400,000 to 550,000 distinct CDR3 sequences, with about 25% observed a single time. The ten largest clones represent less than 2.5% of the sample. The specimen comprised CD4+ T cells sorted from PBMCs, sampled around 5 days after vaccination. All receptors come from a middle-aged man who received an inactivated influenza vaccine. Donor details come from another sample of the same person, matched by shared clones.

The V and J genes are TRBV5-1 and TRBJ2-5; D could derive from TRBD1 or TRBD2 (6 bases each). This CDR3 region has 15 residues. CDR1 and CDR2 (germline): SGHRS, YFSETQ. Trimming removed 0 bases at V and 2 bases at J, with 11 bases between. As DNA, the CDR3 is TGCGCCAGCAGCTTGGTGGGGGGCCCTCAAGAGACCCAGTACTTC. This gives the protein CASSLVGGPQETQYF.

This clonotype has just a few counts. The chain has TRBV6-1 and TRBJ1-1, with D perhaps matching TRBD1 (6 bases). This CDR3 has 15 residues. Per the germline V gene, CDR1 is MNHNS and CDR2 is SASEGT. V was cut by 5 bases and J by 0 bases, with 13 bases left in between. The CDR3 region is CASSKPGHMNTEAFF. The CDR3 DNA follows: TGTGCCAGCAGTAAACCGGGACATATGAACACTGAAGCTTTCTTT.

CDR3 nucleotides: TGCAGCGTGGGAACAGGGGTTAATGAAAAACTGTTTTTT. Protein product: CSVGTGVNEKLFF. The gene calls are TRBV29-1 and TRBJ1-4; TRBD1 matches at 7 bases. The CDR3 extends over 13 amino acids. The V segment lost 6 bases and the J segment 4 bases; nucleotides outside the gene matches: 5. Germline CDR1 is SQVTM and CDR2 is ANQGSEA.

This chain uses TRBV20-1 with TRBJ2-1, with D possibly called TRBD1 or TRBD2 (5 bases each). This CDR3 has 14 residues. Germline V gives CDR1 DFQATT, CDR2 SNEGSKA (reference sequence). The germline V and J ends were trimmed by 6 bases and 8 bases, with 20 bases remaining between them. The CDR3 loop is CSATGTVRSYEQFF. The CDR3 nucleotides read TGCAGTGCGACCGGGACGGTGAGGTCCTATGAGCAGTTCTTC.

In the case of this clonotype: This may come from a read error, since a much larger clone is one base off. The chain employs TRBV5-7 and TRBJ2-7; 7 positions match TRBD1. TRBV5-7 falls under the ORF class, with uncertain function. After removal of 5 bases from V and 2 bases from J, the junction contained 10 bases not matched to a gene. The CDR3 contains 15 residues. The CDR3, as DNA: TGTGCCAGCAGTCCGACCGGGACAGTGGCCTACGAGCAGTACTTC. Its translation is CASSPTGTVAYEQYF.

This clonotype was found a few times. The rearrangement joins TRBV29-1 to TRBJ2-7, with D possibly matching TRBD1 (6 bases). V dropped 5 bases and J dropped 3 bases, with 14 bases sitting between them. The germline V gene encodes CDR1 SQVTM and CDR2 ANQGSEA. This CDR3 comprises 13 residues. In DNA, the CDR3 is TGCAGCGTTTCTGACAGGTCAGTCTACGAGCAGTACTTC. It yields the protein CSVSDRSVYEQYF.

The gene calls are TRBV4-2 and TRBJ2-1; TRBD2 aligns across 9 bases. J lost 5 bases, V lost 1 base, and 6 bases had no gene match. This CDR3 spans 16 amino acids. The germline V gene has CDR1 LGHNA and CDR2 YNFKEQ. CDR3 in DNA: TGTGCCAGCAGCCAAGCTGCGGGAGGGCCCCACAATGAGCAGTTCTTC. It yields the protein CASSQAAGGPHNEQFF.

The V and J genes are TRBV6-5 and TRBJ1-1; D remains ambiguous. The CDR3 extends over 16 amino acids. Trimming removed 0 bases at V and 5 bases at J, with 16 bases between. CDR1 is MNHEY and CDR2 is SVGAGI in the germline V gene. The CDR3, as DNA: TGTGCCAGCAGTTACTCTCGGCAGCCCCCTGGAACTGAAGCTTTCTTT. Its protein is CASSYSRQPPGTEAFF.

J is TRBJ1-6 and V is TRBV5-1, with a possible D match to TRBD1 (5 bases). Trimming cost V 0 bases and J 9 bases, with 13 bases left between them. The V gene's germline CDR1 is SGHRS and CDR2 YFSETQ. The CDR3 sequence is 15 residues long. The CDR3: CASSLAGRAGSPLHF. DNA for the CDR3: TGCGCCAGCAGCTTGGCGGGCAGGGCTGGTTCACCCCTCCACTTT. The variable domain in full, completed from reference TRBV5-1 and TRBJ1-6, reads KAGVTQTPRYLIKTRGQQVTLSCSPISGHRSVSWYQQTPGQGLQFLFEYFSETQRNKGNFPGRFSGRQFSNSRSEMNVSTLELGDSALYLCASSLAGRAGSPLHFGNGTRLTVT.

This clonotype was counted only a few times. The chain combines TRBV19 with TRBJ1-5, with D maybe TRBD1 (5 bases). Deletions cut 8 bases from V and 0 bases from J, with 14 bases between. Germline-derived CDR1 and CDR2 are LNHDA and SQIVND (reference sequence). This CDR3 is built from 15 residues. The CDR3 DNA sequence: TGTGCCAGTGCCGCGAGGGGAAGTAGCAATCAGCCCCAGCATTTT. Its translation is CASAARGSSNQPQHF.

This clonotype turned up a few times. For the CDR3, the DNA is TGCAGTGCCCACGTCATTAACAATGAGCAGTTCTTC. Protein product: CSAHVINNEQFF. The J gene is TRBJ2-1, the V gene TRBV20-1; D is unresolved. This CDR3 spans 12 amino acids. Germline V gives CDR1 DFQATT, CDR2 SNEGSKA (reference sequence). V was shortened by 6 bases and J by 5 bases, with 11 bases between the two germline ends.

The V call is TRBV28, the J call TRBJ1-2; 10 nucleotides line up with TRBD1. The CDR3 length is 19 residues. Germline V lookup: CDR1 MDHEN, CDR2 SYDVKM. J was trimmed by 4 bases and V by 5 bases; bases with no gene match: 19. The CDR3 reads CASSPPTRGQGVLRYGYTF. The CDR3 nucleotides read TGTGCCAGCAGTCCCCCGACACGAGGACAGGGGGTCCTCCGCTATGGCTACACCTTC.

The chain carries TRBV9 and TRBJ2-7; possible D gene TRBD1, 5 bases. The CDR3 extends over 15 amino acids. CDR1 and CDR2 (germline): SGDLS, YYNGEE. V lost 2 bases, J lost 1 base, and 13 bases lay in between. The CDR3 region is CASSVSPTDSYEQYF. The CDR3 DNA sequence: TGTGCCAGCAGCGTCAGCCCGACAGATTCCTACGAGCAGTACTTC.

A few counts support this clonotype. This chain joins TRBV29-1 and TRBJ2-5; D is perhaps TRBD1 or TRBD2 (5 bases each). CDR1 and CDR2 (germline): SQVTM, ANQGSEA. CDR3 length: 12 residues. V shed 7 bases and J shed 5 bases, with 14 bases lying between them. Here the CDR3 DNA reads TGCAGCGCCCGATGGGGGAGTGAGACCCAGTACTTC. Its protein is CSARWGSETQYF. Looking up the rest from reference TRBV29-1 and TRBJ2-5 gives the full variable domain: SAVISQKPSRDICQRGTSLTIQCQVDSQVTMMFWYRQQPGQSLTLIATANQGSEATYESGFVIDKFPISRPNLTFSTLTVSNMSPEDSSIYLCSARWGSETQYFGPGTRLLVL.

There are a few counts of this clonotype. The chain is built from TRBV6-1 and TRBJ1-5; D is perhaps TRBD1 (6 bases). Germline V gene data show CDR1 as MNHNS and CDR2 as SASEGT. V was clipped by 6 bases and J by 4 bases, with 19 bases between them. CDR3 length: 16 residues. The CDR3 bases are TGTGCCAGCAGGGGGCACGAGGGGGAAGGGAATCAGCCCCAGCATTTT. Translating it yields CASRGHEGEGNQPQHF.

The chain uses TRBV7-9 and TRBJ2-3, with D unclear. Per germline, CDR1 SEHNR and CDR2 FQNEAQ (reference sequence). This CDR3 is built from 14 residues. Deletions cut 3 bases from V and 6 bases from J, with 13 bases between. The CDR3 sequence: CASSLVAPTDTQYF. The CDR3 DNA sequence: TGTGCCAGCAGCTTGGTCGCTCCCACGGATACGCAGTATTTT.

The chain couples TRBV5-8 to TRBJ2-7, with D perhaps assigned TRBD1 or TRBD2 (5 bases each). Trimming removed 4 bases from V and 7 bases from J, with 21 bases in between. The germline V gene has CDR1 SGHTS and CDR2 YDEGEE. This CDR3 has 15 residues. In DNA form, the CDR3 reads TGTGCCAGCAGCAACGGCGTCGGGGCCGCCTCGGAGCAGTACTTC. Its translation: CASSNGVGAASEQYF.